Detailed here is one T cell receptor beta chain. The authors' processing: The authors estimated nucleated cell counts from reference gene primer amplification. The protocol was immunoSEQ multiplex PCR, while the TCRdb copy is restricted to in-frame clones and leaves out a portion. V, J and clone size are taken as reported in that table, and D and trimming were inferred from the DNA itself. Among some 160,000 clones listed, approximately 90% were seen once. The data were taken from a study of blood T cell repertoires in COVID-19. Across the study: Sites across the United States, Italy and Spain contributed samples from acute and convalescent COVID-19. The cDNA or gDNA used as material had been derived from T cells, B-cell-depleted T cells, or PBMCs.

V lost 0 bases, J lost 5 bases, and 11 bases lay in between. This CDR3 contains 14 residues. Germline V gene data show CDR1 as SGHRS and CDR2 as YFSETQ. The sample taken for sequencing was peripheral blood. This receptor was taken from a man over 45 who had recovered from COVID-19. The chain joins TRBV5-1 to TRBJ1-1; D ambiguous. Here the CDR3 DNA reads TGCGCCAGCAGCTTGGCCGGGGTTGGGACTGAAGCTTTCTTT. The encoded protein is CASSLAGVGTEAFF.